This is a list of T cell receptor beta chains from one sample in a study of T cells after yellow fever vaccination. TCRdb recomputed calls from the 5' RACE reads with MiXCR, one row per CDR3 protein. The sample records about 310,000 distinct CDR3 sequences, about 3.5% being singletons. The source material was PBMCs, sampled on the day of the yellow fever booster vaccination. The receptors originated from a man between 18 and 35 years old who received the YFV17D yellow fever vaccine. Each CDR3 is given with its conserved first and last residue. Fields, in order: V gene, clone size, D gene, J gene, CDR3 DNA, CDR3 protein. D genes are given only for firm matches. Size is stated for part of the rows, as once, few or many counts, or as a class when the clone is expanded.

v_gene: TRBV9
abundance: many
d_gene: .
j_gene: TRBJ1-4
CDR3nt: TGTGCCAGCAGCGATGACAGCCAAGGTGAAAAACTGTTTTTT
CDR3aa: CASSDDSQGEKLFF

v_gene: TRBV5-4
abundance: many
d_gene: .
j_gene: TRBJ2-5
CDR3nt: TGTGCCAGCAGCCGGGACGAAGGGAAGACCCAGTACTTC
CDR3aa: CASSRDEGKTQYF

v_gene: TRBV9
abundance: many
d_gene: .
j_gene: TRBJ2-7
CDR3nt: TGTGCCAGCAGCGGCGGGGGCCCCTCCTACGAGCAGTACTTC
CDR3aa: CASSGGGPSYEQYF

v_gene: TRBV6-2/TRBV6-3
abundance: many
d_gene: TRBD1
j_gene: TRBJ2-1
CDR3nt: TGTGCCAGCAGTCGAACCGGGACAGGCCCCTACCGTGAGCAGTTCTTC
CDR3aa: CASSRTGTGPYREQFF

v_gene: TRBV10-3
abundance: .
d_gene: TRBD1
j_gene: TRBJ1-2
CDR3nt: TGTGCCATCAGTCCGACAGGGTTTGGCTATGGCTACACCTTC
CDR3aa: CAISPTGFGYGYTF

v_gene: TRBV7-9
abundance: many
d_gene: TRBD1
j_gene: TRBJ2-7
CDR3nt: TGTGCCAGCAGCCGATCCGGGACAGGGCCCTACGAGCAGTACTTC
CDR3aa: CASSRSGTGPYEQYF

v_gene: TRBV19
abundance: many
d_gene: .
j_gene: TRBJ1-4
CDR3nt: TGTGCCAGTATGGGCGGCCGGCGGACTAATGAAAAACTGTTTTTT
CDR3aa: CASMGGRRTNEKLFF

v_gene: TRBV7-2
abundance: .
d_gene: TRBD2
j_gene: TRBJ2-1
CDR3nt: TGTGCCAGCAGCCGGATGGGCGGGGGCAATGAGCAGTTCTTC
CDR3aa: CASSRMGGGNEQFF

v_gene: TRBV7-2
abundance: .
d_gene: TRBD2
j_gene: TRBJ2-5
CDR3nt: TGTGCCAGCAGACCGCGAGCGGGGAGGATGACCCAGTACTTC
CDR3aa: CASRPRAGRMTQYF

v_gene: TRBV7-6
abundance: few
d_gene: .
j_gene: TRBJ2-4
CDR3nt: TGTGCCAGCAGCCCAAGGGCGTACGGTGACAAAAACATTCAGTACTTC
CDR3aa: CASSPRAYGDKNIQYF

v_gene: TRBV11-2
abundance: few
d_gene: .
j_gene: TRBJ2-6
CDR3nt: TGTGCCAGCAGCTTAGATTGGGTTGAAACAGGGAGAGCGGGGGCCAACGTCCTGACTTTC
CDR3aa: CASSLDWVETGRAGANVLTF

v_gene: TRBV28
abundance: many
d_gene: TRBD2
j_gene: TRBJ2-3
CDR3nt: TGTGCCAGCAGTTTGGGTAGCGGGGGGGCAGCAGATACGCAGTATTTT
CDR3aa: CASSLGSGGAADTQYF

v_gene: TRBV5-1
abundance: .
d_gene: TRBD1
j_gene: TRBJ2-1
CDR3nt: TGCGCCAGCAGCCCAACCCGGGACAGGGTCTGGAGCGATGAGCAGTTCTTC
CDR3aa: CASSPTRDRVWSDEQFF

v_gene: TRBV27
abundance: .
d_gene: .
j_gene: TRBJ1-2
CDR3nt: TGTGCCAGCAGTTTAGAAGGGATTCGCGGCTACACCTTC
CDR3aa: CASSLEGIRGYTF

v_gene: TRBV10-3
abundance: .
d_gene: .
j_gene: TRBJ2-7
CDR3nt: TGTGCCATCAGTGATGGGGGCCGGGACTACGAGCAGTACTTC
CDR3aa: CAISDGGRDYEQYF

v_gene: TRBV28
abundance: few
d_gene: TRBD1
j_gene: TRBJ1-2
CDR3nt: TGTGCCAGCAGTTTTGGGGCCCACAGGGGTCCCACCTTC
CDR3aa: CASSFGAHRGPTF

v_gene: TRBV14
abundance: few
d_gene: .
j_gene: TRBJ1-4
CDR3nt: TGTGCCAGCAGCCAAGTTAGCGAAAAACTGTTTTTT
CDR3aa: CASSQVSEKLFF

v_gene: TRBV20-1
abundance: many
d_gene: TRBD1
j_gene: TRBJ2-1
CDR3nt: TGCAGTGCTCGAGGGACAGGGGTTGGGGCCTACAATGAGCAGTTCTTC
CDR3aa: CSARGTGVGAYNEQFF

v_gene: TRBV15
abundance: many
d_gene: TRBD1
j_gene: TRBJ2-1
CDR3nt: TGTGCCACCAGCAGAGATTGGGACAGGCTAGACAATGAGCAGTTCTTC
CDR3aa: CATSRDWDRLDNEQFF

v_gene: TRBV2
abundance: .
d_gene: TRBD1
j_gene: TRBJ1-1
CDR3nt: TGTGCCAGCGGGACAGGGGTGAACACTGAAGCTTTCTTT
CDR3aa: CASGTGVNTEAFF

v_gene: TRBV3-1
abundance: few
d_gene: .
j_gene: TRBJ2-5
CDR3nt: TGTGCCAGCAGCCCCGGGACTGACGGGAGGACCCAGTACTTC
CDR3aa: CASSPGTDGRTQYF

v_gene: TRBV27
abundance: .
d_gene: TRBD1
j_gene: TRBJ1-4
CDR3nt: TGTGCCAGCAGCCGTGACAGGGCAACTAATGAAAAACTGTTTTTT
CDR3aa: CASSRDRATNEKLFF

v_gene: TRBV28
abundance: many
d_gene: TRBD2
j_gene: TRBJ2-1
CDR3nt: TGTGCCAGCCTAACTTCTAGCGGAGAGCAGTTCTTC
CDR3aa: CASLTSSGEQFF

v_gene: TRBV27
abundance: few
d_gene: TRBD1
j_gene: TRBJ2-1
CDR3nt: TGTGCCAGCAGCCGGGACAGGACCTACAATGAGCAGTTCTTC
CDR3aa: CASSRDRTYNEQFF

v_gene: TRBV4-3
abundance: few
d_gene: TRBD1
j_gene: TRBJ1-6
CDR3nt: TGCGCCAGCAGCCAAGACTGGGACAGGCGTAATTCACCCCTCCACTTT
CDR3aa: CASSQDWDRRNSPLHF

v_gene: TRBV12-3/TRBV12-4
abundance: many
d_gene: TRBD1
j_gene: TRBJ2-6
CDR3nt: TGTGCCTCACACGCGGGACAGGGTTTTTCTGGGGCCAACGTCCTGACTTTC
CDR3aa: CASHAGQGFSGANVLTF

v_gene: TRBV4-2
abundance: many
d_gene: .
j_gene: TRBJ2-3
CDR3nt: TGTGCCAGCAGCCAAGGATTGGCCCAGGCAGCCCCTGGCACAGATACGCAGTATTTT
CDR3aa: CASSQGLAQAAPGTDTQYF

v_gene: TRBV4-3
abundance: .
d_gene: .
j_gene: TRBJ2-7
CDR3nt: TGCGCCAGCAGCCAAGAAAGGGGCTACGAGCAGTACTTC
CDR3aa: CASSQERGYEQYF

v_gene: TRBV5-1
abundance: many
d_gene: .
j_gene: TRBJ1-1
CDR3nt: TGCGCCAGCAGCTTCGAGGGTGGGAACACTGAAGCTTTCTTT
CDR3aa: CASSFEGGNTEAFF

v_gene: TRBV7-9
abundance: many
d_gene: .
j_gene: TRBJ1-1
CDR3nt: TGTGCCAGCAGCTTGGACGGATTGGAGGCTTTCTTT
CDR3aa: CASSLDGLEAFF

v_gene: TRBV7-2
abundance: few
d_gene: TRBD2
j_gene: TRBJ2-1
CDR3nt: TGTGCCAGCAGCTCTACTAGCGGCCTCTACAATGAGCAGTTCTTC
CDR3aa: CASSSTSGLYNEQFF

v_gene: TRBV15
abundance: many
d_gene: .
j_gene: TRBJ1-4
CDR3nt: TGTGCCACCAGCCTCCTAACACTTAATGAAAAACTGTTTTTT
CDR3aa: CATSLLTLNEKLFF

v_gene: TRBV5-4
abundance: many
d_gene: .
j_gene: TRBJ2-1
CDR3nt: TGTGCCAGCAGCTTGGTCGGGGGAGCCAACAATGAGCAGTTCTTC
CDR3aa: CASSLVGGANNEQFF

v_gene: TRBV2
abundance: .
d_gene: TRBD1
j_gene: TRBJ1-1
CDR3nt: TGTGCCAGCAACCGACAGGGGTTGAGGGGGAACACTGAAGCTTTCTTT
CDR3aa: CASNRQGLRGNTEAFF

v_gene: TRBV11-2
abundance: .
d_gene: .
j_gene: TRBJ2-3
CDR3nt: TGTGCCAGCAGCTTAGGGACCCCGTCTGATACGCAGTATTTT
CDR3aa: CASSLGTPSDTQYF

v_gene: TRBV7-9
abundance: many
d_gene: .
j_gene: TRBJ1-4
CDR3nt: TGTGCCAGCAGCTTGGGCGCTAATGAAAAACTGTTTTTT
CDR3aa: CASSLGANEKLFF

v_gene: TRBV19
abundance: .
d_gene: TRBD1
j_gene: TRBJ2-2
CDR3nt: TGTGCCAGTATCCCGGACAGGGGGCGTAACACCGGGGAGCTGTTTTTT
CDR3aa: CASIPDRGRNTGELFF

v_gene: TRBV12-3/TRBV12-4
abundance: many
d_gene: .
j_gene: TRBJ1-4
CDR3nt: TGTGCCAGCAGTTCAGCTCGGCAGGGTGAAAAACTGTTTTTT
CDR3aa: CASSSARQGEKLFF

v_gene: TRBV7-2
abundance: many
d_gene: .
j_gene: TRBJ1-2
CDR3nt: TGTGCCAGCAGCTTTGAGTACCCGGGGCCAAGTTTGTATGGCTACACCTTC
CDR3aa: CASSFEYPGPSLYGYTF

v_gene: TRBV27
abundance: .
d_gene: .
j_gene: TRBJ2-6
CDR3nt: TGTGCCAGCAACAGCTTCTCTGGGGCCAACGTCCTGACTTTC
CDR3aa: CASNSFSGANVLTF

v_gene: TRBV9
abundance: few
d_gene: .
j_gene: TRBJ2-1
CDR3nt: TGTGCCAGCAGCGTAGTTTCCGGGAGCTCCTACAATGAGCAGTTCTTC
CDR3aa: CASSVVSGSSYNEQFF

v_gene: TRBV28
abundance: .
d_gene: TRBD1
j_gene: TRBJ1-6
CDR3nt: TGTGCCAGCAGGCAAACCGGGACAGGGTTCGATTCACCCCTCCACTTT
CDR3aa: CASRQTGTGFDSPLHF

v_gene: TRBV5-1
abundance: .
d_gene: .
j_gene: TRBJ1-2
CDR3nt: TGCGCCAGCAGCCGACCGGAGGGATTGTATGGCTACACCTTC
CDR3aa: CASSRPEGLYGYTF

v_gene: TRBV5-4
abundance: .
d_gene: .
j_gene: TRBJ1-1
CDR3nt: TGTGCCAGCAGCCGTCTGGGGGCCAACACTGAAGCTTTCTTT
CDR3aa: CASSRLGANTEAFF

v_gene: TRBV6-2/TRBV6-3
abundance: many
d_gene: TRBD1
j_gene: TRBJ1-6
CDR3nt: TGTGCCAGCCGGTATACGGACAGGGAACGGTCCCTCCACTTT
CDR3aa: CASRYTDRERSLHF

v_gene: TRBV5-1
abundance: many
d_gene: .
j_gene: TRBJ1-1
CDR3nt: TGCGCCAGCAGCTTCGGCAGGGGCCCCACTGAAGCTTTCTTT
CDR3aa: CASSFGRGPTEAFF

v_gene: TRBV12-3/TRBV12-4
abundance: .
d_gene: .
j_gene: TRBJ1-5
CDR3nt: TGTGCCAGCAGCGAGACCAGTGGGCAGCAGCCCCAGCATTTT
CDR3aa: CASSETSGQQPQHF

v_gene: TRBV18
abundance: many
d_gene: TRBD1
j_gene: TRBJ1-4
CDR3nt: TGTGCCAGCTCACCACTCGAGGGGGCGCTTGAAAAACTGTTTTTT
CDR3aa: CASSPLEGALEKLFF

v_gene: TRBV4-1
abundance: many
d_gene: .
j_gene: TRBJ2-7
CDR3nt: TGCGCCAGCAGCCAAGCCTACAGCTCCTACGAGCAGTACTTC
CDR3aa: CASSQAYSSYEQYF

v_gene: TRBV11-2
abundance: many
d_gene: TRBD1
j_gene: TRBJ2-3
CDR3nt: TGTGCCAGCAGCCTCGGAAGGGGGACAGGGAGAAGCACAGATACGCAGTATTTT
CDR3aa: CASSLGRGTGRSTDTQYF

v_gene: TRBV4-3
abundance: many
d_gene: .
j_gene: TRBJ2-4
CDR3nt: TGCGCCAGCAGCCAAGATTGGTCAGGGATCCATCTAGCCAAAAACATTCAGTACTTC
CDR3aa: CASSQDWSGIHLAKNIQYF

v_gene: TRBV9
abundance: .
d_gene: .
j_gene: TRBJ2-5
CDR3nt: TGTGCCAGCAGCGCCTGGGGGTCTAGCGAGGAGACCCAGTACTTC
CDR3aa: CASSAWGSSEETQYF

v_gene: TRBV5-1
abundance: many
d_gene: TRBD2
j_gene: TRBJ2-5
CDR3nt: TGCGCCAGCAGCTTAATGGGACTACCCCTTCGTTATACGGTGGAGACCCAGTACTTC
CDR3aa: CASSLMGLPLRYTVETQYF

v_gene: TRBV7-9
abundance: .
d_gene: .
j_gene: TRBJ1-4
CDR3nt: TGTGCCAGCAGCTTAGACCCGGGGGGCGAAAAACTGTTTTTT
CDR3aa: CASSLDPGGEKLFF

v_gene: TRBV13
abundance: .
d_gene: .
j_gene: TRBJ1-1
CDR3nt: TGTGCCAGCAGCTTTGGGTATTATACGAGCACTGAAGCTTTCTTT
CDR3aa: CASSFGYYTSTEAFF